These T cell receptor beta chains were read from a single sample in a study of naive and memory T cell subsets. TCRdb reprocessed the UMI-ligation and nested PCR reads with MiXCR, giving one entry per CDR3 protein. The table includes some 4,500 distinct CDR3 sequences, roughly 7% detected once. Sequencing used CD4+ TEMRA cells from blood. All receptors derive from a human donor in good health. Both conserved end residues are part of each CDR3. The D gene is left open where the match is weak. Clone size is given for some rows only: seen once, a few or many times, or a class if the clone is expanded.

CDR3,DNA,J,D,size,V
CASSQESHEQYF,TGTGCCAGCAGCCAAGAGTCCCACGAGCAGTACTTC,TRBJ2-7,NA,many,TRBV3-1
CASRPGQENIQYF,TGTGCCAGCAGACCCGGACAGGAAAACATTCAGTACTTC,TRBJ2-4,TRBD1,NA,TRBV3-1
CASSLRHYTGELFF,TGTGCCAGCAGTTTACGACACTACACCGGGGAGCTGTTTTTT,TRBJ2-2,NA,NA,TRBV28
CASSQGHSGQETQYF,TGCGCCAGCAGCCAAGGGCATTCGGGACAAGAGACCCAGTACTTC,TRBJ2-5,NA,few,TRBV4-1
CATSRDRGQEKLFF,TGTGCCACCAGCAGAGATCGGGGGCAGGAAAAACTGTTTTTT,TRBJ1-4,NA,many,TRBV15
CASSLGGRNSSYNEQFF,TGTGCCAGCAGCTTAGGTGGTAGGAATAGCTCCTACAATGAGCAGTTCTTC,TRBJ2-1,NA,NA,TRBV7-6
CASSQRHGGRAGDTQYF,TGCGCCAGCAGCCAAAGACATGGCGGGAGGGCGGGGGATACGCAGTATTTT,TRBJ2-3,TRBD2,NA,TRBV4-3
CASSSSLRENTGELFF,TGTGCCAGCAGCTCCAGCCTCCGGGAGAACACCGGGGAGCTGTTTTTT,TRBJ2-2,NA,many,TRBV7-6
CASSFRGQGTTEAFF,TGTGCCAGCAGCTTTCGAGGACAGGGTACAACTGAAGCTTTCTTT,TRBJ1-1,TRBD1,many,TRBV5-6
CASSLVGLLAISYNEQFF,TGTGCCAGCAGCTTGGTCGGTTTGCTAGCTATTAGCTACAATGAGCAGTTCTTC,TRBJ2-1,NA,many,TRBV5-5
CASSRRTGGTNTGELFF,TGTGCCAGCAGCCGGAGGACAGGGGGTACGAACACCGGGGAGCTGTTTTTT,TRBJ2-2,TRBD1,many,TRBV3-1
CASSLWNSYNEQFF,TGTGCCAGCAGTCTATGGAACTCCTACAATGAGCAGTTCTTC,TRBJ2-1,NA,NA,TRBV27
CASTGKGRNSPDTQYF,TGTGCCAGCACCGGGAAGGGTAGGAATTCACCAGATACGCAGTATTTT,TRBJ2-3,NA,NA,TRBV7-9
CSATGLAGYEQYF,TGCAGTGCTACCGGACTAGCGGGGTACGAGCAGTACTTC,TRBJ2-7,TRBD2,many,TRBV20-1
CASSLGIRGLAVETQYF,TGTGCCAGCAGTTTAGGTATTCGGGGGCTAGCGGTGGAGACCCAGTACTTC,TRBJ2-5,NA,many,TRBV28
CASSPLAGVYNEQFF,TGTGCCAGCAGCCCCCTAGCGGGGGTGTACAATGAGCAGTTCTTC,TRBJ2-1,TRBD2,NA,TRBV3-1
CASSPPLAGGLGEFF,TGTGCCAGCTCACCACCGTTAGCGGGAGGATTAGGGGAGTTCTTC,TRBJ2-1,TRBD2,many,TRBV18
CASSEVGGTNTEAFF,TGTGCCAGCAGTGAAGTGGGGGGGACGAACACTGAAGCTTTCTTT,TRBJ1-1,NA,few,TRBV2
CASSSGLAGTYNEQFF,TGTGCCAGCAGTTCGGGACTAGCGGGAACCTACAATGAGCAGTTCTTC,TRBJ2-1,TRBD2,NA,TRBV27
CASSSPGTLSYEQYF,TGTGCCAGCAGCTCCCCCGGGACCCTCTCCTACGAGCAGTACTTC,TRBJ2-7,NA,many,TRBV7-2
CASSLVGGAGITGELFF,TGTGCCAGCAGCTTAGTAGGCGGAGCGGGAATCACCGGGGAGCTGTTTTTT,TRBJ2-2,TRBD2,many,TRBV7-2
CSASLSQSNPYEQYF,TGCAGTGCTAGTTTGTCACAGTCTAACCCCTACGAGCAGTACTTC,TRBJ2-7,NA,many,TRBV20-1
CASGLGQGSSGANVLTF,TGTGCTAGTGGTTTGGGACAGGGGAGCTCTGGGGCCAACGTCCTGACTTTC,TRBJ2-6,TRBD1,many,TRBV12-5
CASSFRWTSGRDEQFF,TGTGCCAGCAGCTTTAGGTGGACTAGCGGGAGGGATGAGCAGTTCTTC,TRBJ2-1,TRBD2,many,TRBV7-8
CASSQGEGQGRSGANVLTF,TGTGCCAGCAGCCAAGGAGAGGGACAGGGACGCTCTGGGGCCAACGTCCTGACTTTC,TRBJ2-6,TRBD1,medium-sized,TRBV4-2
CASSPGNTIYF,TGTGCCAGCAGCCCGGGAAACACCATATATTTT,TRBJ1-3,NA,NA,TRBV3-1
CASRTSEAQYF,TGTGCCAGCAGGACTAGCGAGGCGCAGTATTTT,TRBJ2-3,TRBD2,few,TRBV12-3/TRBV12-4
CASSQGGQGPGDTEAFF,TGTGCCAGCAGCCAAGGGGGCCAGGGGCCGGGGGACACTGAAGCTTTCTTT,TRBJ1-1,NA,NA,TRBV4-2
CASSPSLPGANVLTF,TGTGCCAGCAGCCCTTCTTTGCCTGGGGCCAACGTCCTGACTTTC,TRBJ2-6,NA,many,TRBV5-6
CASSQEGLVSREQYF,TGTGCCAGCAGCCAGGAGGGACTAGTCTCCCGCGAGCAGTACTTC,TRBJ2-7,TRBD2,many,TRBV4-2
CASSLEPLGDEKLFF,TGTGCCAGCAGCTTGGAACCCCTCGGGGATGAAAAACTGTTTTTT,TRBJ1-4,NA,few,TRBV5-4
CASMTGDYTEAFF,TGCGCCAGCATGACAGGGGACTACACTGAAGCTTTCTTT,TRBJ1-1,TRBD1,few,TRBV10-2
CASSLQQGGGANVLTF,TGTGCCAGCAGCTTACAACAGGGCGGTGGGGCCAACGTCCTGACTTTC,TRBJ2-6,NA,many,TRBV11-1
CASSQGRPQAHYGYTF,TGCGCCAGCAGCCAAGGTAGGCCGCAGGCTCACTATGGCTACACCTTC,TRBJ1-2,NA,few,TRBV4-3
CASSLMGQGSAEQYF,TGTGCCAGCAGCTTAATGGGACAGGGGTCGGCCGAGCAGTACTTC,TRBJ2-7,TRBD1,NA,TRBV7-2
CATLGRLAGSDTQYF,TGTGCCACCCTCGGGAGACTAGCGGGATCAGATACGCAGTATTTT,TRBJ2-3,TRBD2,few,TRBV27
CSVGGQPQHF,TGCAGCGTCGGAGGGCAGCCCCAGCATTTT,TRBJ1-5,NA,NA,TRBV29-1
CSATGGRYYEQYF,TGCAGTGCAACCGGCGGGAGGTACTACGAGCAGTACTTC,TRBJ2-7,TRBD2,many,TRBV20-1
CASSSWTGYEQYF,TGTGCCAGCAGTTCCTGGACTGGATACGAGCAGTACTTC,TRBJ2-7,NA,NA,TRBV27
CASSESRWGGSNTGELFF,TGCGCCAGCAGTGAGTCCCGCTGGGGGGGGAGTAACACCGGGGAGCTGTTTTTT,TRBJ2-2,TRBD2,many,TRBV10-1
CAISPQGARANEKLFF,TGTGCCATCAGCCCCCAGGGGGCGCGGGCTAATGAAAAACTGTTTTTT,TRBJ1-4,TRBD1,many,TRBV10-3
CASSGSGHNNEQFF,TGTGCCAGCAGCGGTAGCGGACATAACAATGAGCAGTTCTTC,TRBJ2-1,NA,many,TRBV9
CASSLPESYEQYF,TGTGCCAGCAGTCTCCCCGAGTCCTACGAGCAGTACTTC,TRBJ2-7,NA,many,TRBV6-2/TRBV6-3
CASSQGEGQGRAGANVLTF,TGTGCCAGCAGCCAAGGAGAGGGACAGGGACGCGCTGGGGCCAACGTCCTGACTTTC,TRBJ2-6,TRBD1,many,TRBV4-2
CASSARLAGDFTDTQYF,TGTGCCAGCAGTGCCAGGCTAGCGGGAGACTTCACAGATACGCAGTATTTT,TRBJ2-3,TRBD2,many,TRBV2
CASSQLDMGFSYNEQFF,TGCGCCAGCAGCCAACTAGATATGGGATTCTCCTACAATGAGCAGTTCTTC,TRBJ2-1,NA,NA,TRBV4-1
CASSYVSGGATDTQYF,TGTGCCAGCAGTTACGTGTCGGGGGGCGCCACAGATACGCAGTATTTT,TRBJ2-3,NA,many,TRBV6-6
CASSKEPYNEQFF,TGCGCCAGCAGCAAAGAACCCTACAATGAGCAGTTCTTC,TRBJ2-1,NA,many,TRBV5-1
CASSWRDTGELFF,TGTGCCAGCTCCTGGAGAGACACCGGGGAGCTGTTTTTT,TRBJ2-2,NA,many,TRBV4-2
CASRLTASYNEQFF,TGTGCCAGCAGACTGACAGCCTCCTACAATGAGCAGTTCTTC,TRBJ2-1,NA,NA,TRBV2
CASSPGQGDRELFF,TGTGCCAGCAGCCCCGGACAGGGGGACCGGGAGCTGTTTTTT,TRBJ2-2,TRBD1,many,TRBV28
CASSLVSASFASGNTIYF,TGTGCCAGCAGCTTAGTGAGCGCCAGCTTCGCCTCTGGAAACACCATATATTTT,TRBJ1-3,NA,many,TRBV11-2
CASSRTLGTSQYF,TGTGCCAGCAGCCGTACACTGGGGACCTCGCAGTACTTC,TRBJ2-7,NA,NA,TRBV27
CASSSIALAGVETQYF,TGTGCCAGCTCATCAATTGCACTAGCGGGAGTTGAGACCCAGTACTTC,TRBJ2-5,TRBD2,many,TRBV18
CASSLLGQNSPLHF,TGTGCCAGCAGCTTATTGGGCCAAAATTCACCCCTCCACTTT,TRBJ1-6,NA,NA,TRBV11-2